This record looks at one T cell receptor beta chain sequence and its context. Its antigen remains undetermined. The record has no base qualities; no much larger clone is one base away. The sample belongs to a study of early T cells in non-severe SARS-CoV-2 infection (dated by TCRdb to 2020 to 2023). With regard to the full study: Because TCR sequencing was done on bulk RNA from unsorted whole blood, the alpha and beta chains could not be paired. Broad study findings and their caveats: VDJdb matching was skewed toward anti-spike CD8 responses and likely underestimated virus-specific expansions, missing private and CD4 specificities.

For CDR1 and CDR2, the germline V gene (reference sequence) lists PRHDT and FYEKMQ. V and J are trimmed by 5 bases and 9 bases, and the gene matches miss 4 bases of the junction. Including cysteine and phenylalanine, the CDR3 has 12 amino acids. Only the CDR3 DNA stays, 36 bases, in frame from base 1. Libraries were prepared through 5' RACE. Sequenced using a NextSeq 500. In the TCR library protocol, unique molecular identifiers were attached to individual cDNA molecules to correct for PCR bias and sequencing error. TCR alpha and beta chains were both sequenced, and the abundances of alpha and beta sequences in each sample were closely correlated with each other. Per the original workflow: Decombinator V4 was used to annotate the V gene, J gene and CDR3 of the TCR sequences. TCRs were defined as expanded if a significant change between any two time points was detected under a Poisson model with p below 0.0001. TCR abundances were normalised to the total number of TCRs sequenced in each sample and reported as counts per million. MAIT TCRs were defined by TRAV1-2 paired with TRAJ12, TRAJ20 or TRAJ33, and iNKT TCRs by TRAV10 paired with TRAJ18. VDJdb, accessed on 1 November 2021, was searched for TCRs annotated for CMV, EBV and SARS-CoV-2, and TCRs annotated for more than one antigen were excluded. TCRdb redid the processing of the public reads, applying fastp at Q25 and MiXCR, and retained in-frame beta chains. One record per CDR3 amino acid sequence lists the most common genes and DNA. The V and J calls and clone size come from TCRdb's table, not from the authors' own analysis. This sample lists around 78,000 distinct CDR3 sequences; over 11% were detected once. The ten top clones hold under 4% of the sample.

This was a case-control study nested in a cohort of healthcare workers in London, UK, who had nasopharyngeal swab PCR tests and blood samples taken every week. Healthcare workers were recruited between 23 and 31 March 2020, during the week of the UK lockdown, and were followed weekly for up to roughly 16 weeks. The clonotype originates from an adult who was a healthcare worker with PCR-confirmed SARS-CoV-2 infection or an uninfected control (not recorded which). The sequencing sample was made of whole blood. Recombination joined TRBV13 with TRBJ2-1, with TRBD2 identical over 7 junction bases. The DNA sequence is given as TGTGCCAGCAGCCCCCAGCGGGGTGAGCAGTTCTTC. It specifies CASSPQRGEQFF. Here the CDR3 is joined to the reference TRBV13 and TRBJ2-1 genes, and the full variable domain is: AAGVIQSPRHLIKEKRETATLKCYPIPRHDTVYWYQQGPGQDPQFLISFYEKMQSDKGSIPDRFSAQQFSDYHSELNMSSLELGDSALYFCASSPQRGEQFFGPGTRLTVL.